This passage covers 10 T cell receptor beta chains from one sample sequenced in a study of breast tumors, draining lymph nodes, adjacent tissues. Breast cancer patients provided tissue from their axillary draining lymph nodes. TCRdb called the multiplex PCR reads again in MiXCR, with one record for every CDR3 protein. The sample has about 100,000 distinct CDR3 sequences, around 21% seen once. Material: axillary lymph node tissue. Every receptor here comes from a female donor with breast cancer. Some clones in this sample may be carry-over from other donors' samples.

This clonotype was detected ten times or more. This sequence joins TRBV6-2 or TRBV6-3 and TRBJ2-7; TRBD1 aligns across 12 bases. V was pared by 4 bases and J by 4 bases, with 14 bases of the junction left unmatched. The CDR3 is 18 amino acids. CDR1 is MNHEY, CDR2 SVGEGT, per germline. CDR3 DNA sequence: TGTGCCAGCAGTTTCACCTATACCGGGACAGGGGGCAGGTACGAGCAGTACTTC. Protein: CASSFTYTGTGGRYEQYF.

This clonotype has at least ten counts. The gene calls are TRBV6-6 and TRBJ2-1; TRBD1 aligns across 10 bases. The germline V gene has CDR1 MNHNY and CDR2 SVGAGI (reference sequence). CDR3 length: 15 amino acids. V lost 4 bases and J lost 5; bases outside the gene matches: 5. The CDR3 DNA reads TGTGCCAGCAGTTTCCGACAGGGGGCAAACAATGAGCAGTTCTTC. Amino acid sequence: CASSFRQGANNEQFF.

Ten or more counts support this clonotype. This chain joins TRBV5-6 and TRBJ2-7, with D perhaps matching TRBD1 or TRBD2 (5 bases each). The CDR3 totals 14 residues. V gave up 0 bases and J gave up 0 bases, with 7 bases separating them. Germline V gives CDR1 SGHDT, CDR2 YYEEEE. In DNA form, the CDR3 reads TGTGCCAGCAGCTTGGACGGGGCCTCCTACGAGCAGTACTTC. This translates into CASSLDGASYEQYF.

This clonotype was detected many times. The chain has TRBV6-5 and TRBJ1-3, with 7 positions matching TRBD1. Germline trimming cut 0 bases from V and 6 bases from J; bases unmatched to any gene: 5. The CDR3 runs to 15 residues. Germline CDR1 reads MNHEY; CDR2 reads SVGAGI. The CDR3: CASSYSRDSTNTIYF. The CDR3 DNA reads TGTGCCAGCAGTTACTCGCGGGACAGTACAAACACCATATATTTT.

The genes are TRBV20-1 and TRBJ2-2, with 9 bases that match TRBD2. Trimming removed 0 bases from V and 5 bases from J; junction bases left unmatched: 7. Germline CDR1 and CDR2: DFQATT and SNEGSKA (reference sequence). There are 16 residues in the CDR3. The CDR3, as DNA: TGCAGTGCTAGAGATCGGCTAGCGGGAAGGACCGGGGAGCTGTTTTTT. Protein: CSARDRLAGRTGELFF.

This clonotype was seen at least ten times. The chain combines TRBV6-1 with TRBJ2-5; D gene ambiguous. CDR1 is MNHNS and CDR2 is SASEGT in the germline V gene. Deletions cut 10 bases from V and 5 bases from J, with 8 bases between. This CDR3 contains 10 residues. CDR3 DNA: TGTGCCACCCTTAAGGAGACCCAGTACTTC. Protein: CATLKETQYF.

The chain has TRBV18 and TRBJ1-5, with 8 bases that match TRBD1. Losses at the gene ends were 4 bases for V and 7 bases for J; bases not matched to a gene: 9. This CDR3 is built from 15 residues. The V gene's germline CDR1 is KGHSH and CDR2 LQKENI. In nucleotides, the CDR3 is TGTGCCAGCTCACAATATGACAGGGGCGAGCAGCCCCAGCATTTT. The encoded protein is CASSQYDRGEQPQHF.

The rearrangement joins TRBV28 to TRBJ1-2, with 7 positions matching TRBD1. The junction had 9 bases not matched to a gene; V was cut back by 10 bases and J by 4 bases. CDR1 is MDHEN and CDR2 is SYDVKM in the germline V gene. This CDR3 comprises 13 residues. As DNA, the CDR3 is TGTGCCACACAGGGGCACCAGGGCTATGGCTACACCTTC. Its translation: CATQGHQGYGYTF.

Remarks on this clonotype: One base away lies a much larger clone, so this may be a sequencing read error. Because the CDR3 is missing its conserved closing phenylalanine or tryptophan, this is likely a read error. The chain is built from TRBV9 and TRBJ1-4; 7 nucleotides line up with TRBD1. J lost 4 bases, V lost 3 bases, and 6 bases had no gene match. The germline CDR1 and CDR2 sequences are SGDLS and YYNGEE. This CDR3 has 15 residues. The CDR3 DNA reads TGTGCCAGCAGCGCTCAGACAGGGTATAATGAAAAACTGTTTCTT. It translates to CASSAQTGYNEKLFL.

This clonotype has ten or more counts. The V gene is TRBV10-3, the J gene TRBJ2-5; D tentatively fits TRBD1 or TRBD2 (5 bases each). Trimming cost V 1 base and J 5 bases, with 14 bases left between them. The CDR3 has 15 amino acids. Germline lookup yields CDR1 ENHRY and CDR2 SYGVKD. This chain's CDR3 is CAISELWGTRETQYF. The CDR3 DNA reads TGTGCCATCAGTGAGTTGTGGGGGACGAGGGAGACCCAGTACTTC.